The entry below describes one TCR beta chain. Its target is not known. The data originate from a study of HIV-infected patients and healthy controls. Trimming removed 0 bases from V and 4 bases from J; junction bases left unmatched: 7. CDR3 length: 16 amino acids. Germline values: CDR1 SGHNT, CDR2 YYREEE (reference sequence). Study-level results: HIV-associated CDR3 frequencies dropped significantly during therapy; CMV-associated ones, mostly rising, changed nonsignificantly. HIV-infected patients and controls differed significantly in mean usage of eight alpha and eight beta V genes.

About 450 ng RNA was reverse transcribed with alpha and beta constant-region primers. Alpha and beta chain libraries were made separately by chain-specific third strand synthesis with multiplexing indices. Two random hexamers, added before amplification and joined, formed each molecule's 12-nucleotide barcode. TCRdb re-analysed the 5' RACE reads in MiXCR, keeping a single row per CDR3 protein. The table includes over 9,000 distinct CDR3 sequences, approximately 7.6% detected once. All unsorted peripheral T cells were captured because whole blood was used without fractionation. This specimen consisted of blood, obtained before antiretroviral therapy. The chain is built from TRBV5-4 and TRBJ1-2; TRBD1 matches at 9 bases. The receptor comes from an adult with HIV infection. The donor label of this sample is uncertain. CDR3 loop: CASSLGTGQGSYGYTF. In DNA form, the CDR3 reads TGTGCCAGCAGCTTGGGTACAGGACAGGGGTCCTATGGCTACACCTTC.